One T cell receptor beta chain is described in this entry. This record comes from a study of blood T cell repertoires in COVID-19. Study details: Samples of COVID-19 (acute and convalescent) were obtained from the United States, Italy and Spain.

Germline V gene sequence: CDR1 GTSNPN, CDR2 SVGIG (reference sequence). The CDR3 is made up of 14 amino acids. Trimming at V came to 0 bases and at J to 7 bases, leaving 5 bases not matched to a gene. Measured with immunoSEQ multiplex PCR; TCRdb has only the in-frame clones, and not every one. The sample lists 200,000 to 250,000 clones; around nine tenths were seen once. The chain joins TRBV30 to TRBJ1-5, with 8 bases matching TRBD1. Sequenced input: peripheral blood. This clonotype was sampled from a woman aged 60 to 75 with acute or convalescent COVID-19. The CDR3 DNA is TGTGCCTGGAGTGTAGCAGGGGGCAGGCAGCCCCAGCATTTT. Its translation: CAWSVAGGRQPQHF.